This T cell receptor beta chain was observed in a study of blood T cell repertoires in COVID-19. For the study at large: The United States, Italy and Spain supplied acute and convalescent COVID-19 samples. T cells, B-cell-depleted T cells, or PBMCs provided the cDNA or gDNA that served as material.

V lost 1 base to trimming and J lost 3 bases, with 9 bases between them. Germline CDR1 is SGHDN and CDR2 is FVKESK. The CDR3 contains 14 residues. Authors' analysis steps: Reference gene primer amplification in the assay estimated nucleated cell counts. The table came from immunoSEQ multiplex PCR; TCRdb's copy has only in-frame clones and leaves some out. For V, J and clone size, that table is used; D and trimming come from the DNA. The repertoire includes roughly 100,000 clones, around 90% of them detected once, and more than 1.5% sits in the top ten. Seattle patients were enrolled while actively infected and followed longitudinally.

This TCR came from a woman in her forties or fifties with COVID-19, enrolled during active disease. The sequencing input was peripheral blood. The chain is built from TRBV14 and TRBJ1-2; possibly TRBD1 for D (5 bases). The CDR3 spells CASSQGGHHYGYTF. The CDR3 nucleotides read TGTGCCAGCAGCCAAGGAGGACACCACTATGGCTACACCTTC.